Listed below are T cell receptor beta chains from one sample, sequenced in a study of CD8 T cells in ankylosing spondylitis. TCRdb re-derived calls from the 5' RACE reads in MiXCR, one entry per CDR3 protein. Counted here are some 240,000 distinct CDR3 sequences, around 6.6% occurring once; the ten biggest clones make up 13% to 15%. What was sequenced was blood, either unsorted or a sorted T cell fraction (not recorded which). These receptors were collected from a male donor with ankylosing spondylitis. Both conserved end residues are part of each CDR3. Where a row states a size, it is once, few, many or the class of an expanded clone; other rows omit it.

J | size | V | CDR3
TRBJ1-1 | few | TRBV5-1 | CASSHRGHGTEAFF
TRBJ2-7 | - | TRBV15 | CATSRDGNYEQYF
TRBJ1-2 | few | TRBV29-1 | CSVVGGEGANGYTF
TRBJ2-1 | many | TRBV5-1 | CASSSDLNEQFF
TRBJ2-1 | many | TRBV3-1 | CASSLVLGEQFF
TRBJ2-3 | many | TRBV6-5 | CASSLTRGISDTQYF
TRBJ2-7 | - | TRBV6-1 | CASSKFRGYEQYF
TRBJ2-7 | few | TRBV5-1 | CASSLEAGFYEQYF
TRBJ2-2 | once | TRBV12-3/TRBV12-4 | CASTAAGEAGELFF
TRBJ1-4 | many | TRBV29-1 | CSVALMDREVEKLFF
TRBJ1-2 | many | TRBV12-3/TRBV12-4 | CASLRSPYGYTF
TRBJ2-3 | - | TRBV9 | CASSPRWGLADTQYF
TRBJ2-7 | - | TRBV6-2/TRBV6-3 | CASSYSAGDAYEQYF
TRBJ1-1 | few | TRBV9 | CASSGTGTLTEAFF
TRBJ2-1 | many | TRBV6-5 | CATFDNEQFF
TRBJ2-1 | many | TRBV27 | CASSLSPGSTNEQFF
TRBJ1-1 | - | TRBV30 | CAWSRGAGEAFF
TRBJ1-2 | - | TRBV15 | CATSRDRGGYTF
TRBJ1-1 | many | TRBV2 | CASLQGARTEAFF
TRBJ2-2 | few | TRBV7-6 | CASSLERVSGELFF
TRBJ1-1 | many | TRBV7-3 | CASSLRGASEAFF
TRBJ1-2 | many | TRBV27 | CASSYGQGAAIYGYTF
TRBJ2-1 | - | TRBV20-1 | CSARSTELPYNEQFF
TRBJ2-7 | few | TRBV9 | CASSEMTGGEQYF
TRBJ2-1 | - | TRBV28 | CASSAGDGKYNEQFF
TRBJ2-1 | many | TRBV7-9 | CASSLTETNEQFF
TRBJ1-5 | - | TRBV6-6 | CASSYSRVKPQHF
TRBJ2-7 | many | TRBV6-1 | CASGTRAGVTEQYF
TRBJ2-2 | many | TRBV7-2 | CASSYILGGSTGELFF
TRBJ1-1 | many | TRBV6-1 | CASRTGGTNTEAFF
TRBJ2-3 | many | TRBV3-1 | CASSQTLAADTQYF
TRBJ2-3 | many | TRBV28 | CASISRGGTDTQYF
TRBJ2-7 | many | TRBV24-1 | CATSAWTGITYEQYF
TRBJ1-1 | many | TRBV28 | CASRGGSEAFF
TRBJ2-2 | few | TRBV19 | CASSIVAGANTGELFF
TRBJ2-1 | many | TRBV28 | CASSPSGSGNEQFF
TRBJ1-2 | - | TRBV20-1 | CSAGPGALQGYGYSF
TRBJ2-7 | many | TRBV5-5 | CASSWTSGSYEQYF
TRBJ1-1 | - | TRBV25-1 | CASSEYRRYLDRNTEAFF
TRBJ1-1 | - | TRBV14 | CASSQQTGVTEAFF
TRBJ1-4 | many | TRBV4-3 | CASSQDPRQVDEKLFF
TRBJ2-2 | few | TRBV27 | CASSLTGGAIGELFF
TRBJ2-2 | few | TRBV5-1 | CASSFKTGRNPGELFF
TRBJ2-5 | many | TRBV19 | CASTPRAGQRQNQETQYF
TRBJ2-7 | few | TRBV6-1 | CASSEGLSGRAMYEQYF
TRBJ1-5 | many | TRBV3-1 | CASSSGQLSNQPQHF
TRBJ2-5 | - | TRBV4-3 | CASSQEFGRGGGETQYF
TRBJ1-1 | many | TRBV19 | CASTQTWSPTEAFF
TRBJ2-1 | few | TRBV7-9 | CASSLDRVNEQFF
TRBJ2-2 | many | TRBV28 | CASTPTNTGELFF
TRBJ2-1 | - | TRBV7-9 | CASSSGRLYNEQFF
TRBJ1-1 | - | TRBV25-1 | CASRDRGGTEAFF
TRBJ2-3 | many | TRBV7-2 | CASSYSGGFTDTQYF
TRBJ1-5 | - | TRBV7-2 | CASSFGAQPQHF
TRBJ2-1 | many | TRBV20-1 | CSAREGGIGNEQFF
TRBJ2-7 | many | TRBV29-1 | CSVEIWVPGSGQDFSYEQYF
TRBJ2-7 | many | TRBV6-5 | CASSYSISYEQYF
TRBJ2-3 | many | TRBV3-1 | CASSPFSGGTDTQYF
TRBJ1-2 | few | TRBV7-9 | CASTRNRRKANYGYTF